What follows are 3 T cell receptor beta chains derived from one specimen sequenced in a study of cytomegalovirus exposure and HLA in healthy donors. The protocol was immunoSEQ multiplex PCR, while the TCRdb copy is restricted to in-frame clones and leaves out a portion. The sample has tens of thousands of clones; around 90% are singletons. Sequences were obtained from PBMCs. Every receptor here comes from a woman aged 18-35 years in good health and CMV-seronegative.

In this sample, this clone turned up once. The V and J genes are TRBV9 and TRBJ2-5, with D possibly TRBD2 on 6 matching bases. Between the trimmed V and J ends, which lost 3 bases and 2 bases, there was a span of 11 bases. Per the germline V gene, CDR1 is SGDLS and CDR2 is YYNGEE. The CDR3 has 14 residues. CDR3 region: CASSARLGQETQYF. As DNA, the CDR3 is TGTGCCAGCAGCGCCAGACTAGGGCAAGAGACCCAGTACTTC.

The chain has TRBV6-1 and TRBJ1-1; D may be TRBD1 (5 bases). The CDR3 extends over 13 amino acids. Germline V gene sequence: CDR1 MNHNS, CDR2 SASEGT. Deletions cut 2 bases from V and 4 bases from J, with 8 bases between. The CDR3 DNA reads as TGTGCCAGCAGTGAAAGGGGAGGCACTGAAGCTTTCTTT. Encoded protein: CASSERGGTEAFF.

The DNA of the CDR3 is TGTGCCAGCAGCCAAGAACAGGGGATGAACACTGAAGCTTTCTTT. Protein sequence: CASSQEQGMNTEAFF. The chain couples TRBV4-2 to TRBJ1-1; TRBD1 agrees at 7 bases. Germline CDR1 is LGHNA and CDR2 is YNFKEQ. Trimming at V came to 0 bases and at J to 0 bases, leaving 1 base not matched to a gene. The CDR3 consists of 15 residues.